The entry that follows covers one T cell receptor (beta chain) sequence. The target antigen is unknown. Data came from immunoSEQ multiplex PCR; TCRdb stores just in-frame clones and leaves some out. The sample lists about 1.4 million clones, 95% to 97% occurring once. The data are from a study of shared clonotypes between healthy human individuals. On the study more broadly: The study enrolled two women and a few men aged 18 to 49. Notes on the study in general: The study found roughly 5% of naive CD4 clonotypes shared across a handful of donors. Having only a few donors restricted how much genetic and exposure-history diversity was captured.

The CDR3 loop spans 14 amino acids. The V gene's germline CDR1 is MDHEN and CDR2 SYDVKM. V was cut by 7 bases and J by 0 bases, with 11 bases left in between. The chain has TRBV28 and TRBJ2-3; D possibly corresponds to TRBD2 (6 bases). The clonotype was recovered from a man aged 25 to 40 in good health. Specimen: naive CD4+ T cells sorted from blood. Subset in this sample: CD45RA+ positively selected. Here the CDR3 DNA reads TGTGCCAGCACTACTAGCAGGAGCACAGATACGCAGTATTTT. It codes for CASTTSRSTDTQYF.